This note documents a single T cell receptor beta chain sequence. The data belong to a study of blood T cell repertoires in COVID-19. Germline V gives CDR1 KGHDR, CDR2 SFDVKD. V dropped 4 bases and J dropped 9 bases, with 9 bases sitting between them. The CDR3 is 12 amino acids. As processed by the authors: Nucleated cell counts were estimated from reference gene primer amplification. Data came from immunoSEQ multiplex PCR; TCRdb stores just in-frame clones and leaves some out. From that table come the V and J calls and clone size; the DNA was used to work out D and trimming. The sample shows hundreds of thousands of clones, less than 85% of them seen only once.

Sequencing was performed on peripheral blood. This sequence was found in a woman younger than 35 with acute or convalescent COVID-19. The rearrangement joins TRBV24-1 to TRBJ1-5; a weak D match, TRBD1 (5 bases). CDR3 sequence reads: CATSDPQGPQHF. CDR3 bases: TGTGCCACCAGTGACCCCCAGGGGCCCCAGCATTTT.